Each of the 18 T cell receptor beta chains below was sequenced from the same sample in a study of T cell responses to AZD1222 COVID-19 vaccine. Sequencing used immunoSEQ multiplex PCR; TCRdb keeps in-frame clones, though not all of them. The sample comprises approximately 150,000 clones, roughly nine tenths of which are singletons, and roughly 1.5% rests with the top ten. Sequences were derived from peripheral blood, sampled 28 days after the second AZD1222 dose. Every receptor here comes from an adult who received the AZD1222 COVID-19 vaccine.

The V and J genes are TRBV7-2 and TRBJ1-6, with TRBD1 identical over 7 bases. The CDR3 sequence is 16 residues long. The germline CDR1 and CDR2 sequences are SGHTA and FQGNSA. V lost 6 bases and J lost 7; bases outside the gene matches: 12. The CDR3 protein is CASRLQSTGENSPLHF. The CDR3 DNA reads as TGTGCCAGCAGGCTACAAAGCACAGGGGAAAATTCACCCCTCCACTTT.

The V and J genes are TRBV5-4 and TRBJ2-1; TRBD2 might be the D (6 bases). Germline loops: CDR1 SGHNT, CDR2 YYREEE (reference sequence). Between the trimmed V and J ends, which lost 4 bases and 0 bases, there was a span of 11 bases. The CDR3 covers 15 residues. CDR3 loop: CASSRDLSSYNEQFF. Written as DNA, the CDR3 is TGTGCCAGCAGCCGGGACTTAAGCTCCTACAATGAGCAGTTCTTC.

A remark on this clone: Other DNA sequences in this specimen translate into the identical CDR3. The chain carries TRBV12-3 or TRBV12-4 and TRBJ2-2; D gene uncertain. Between the trimmed V and J ends, which lost 2 bases and 1 base, there was a span of 2 bases. The CDR3 has 13 amino acids. CDR3 sequence: CASSLLNTGELFF. The DNA for the CDR3 is TGTGCCAGCAGTTTACTGAACACCGGGGAGCTGTTTTTT.

The chain carries TRBV10-3 and TRBJ2-7; possibly TRBD1 for D (6 bases). V shed 3 bases and J shed 6 bases, with 12 bases lying between them. The CDR3 contains 13 residues. Per the germline V gene, CDR1 is ENHRY and CDR2 is SYGVKD. In DNA, the CDR3 is TGTGCCATCAGTGACCCGGACAGCCTCGAGCAGTACTTC. This gives the protein CAISDPDSLEQYF.

The rearrangement uses TRBV28 and TRBJ2-4; TRBD2 matches at 11 bases. This CDR3 is 15 amino acids long. Germline CDR1 and CDR2: MDHEN and SYDVKM. The ends lost 6 bases at V and 9 bases at J; junction bases unmatched: 10. The CDR3 DNA reads as TGTGCCAGCAGCCCCACGGGACTAGCGGCAAGCATTCAGTACTTC. Translated: CASSPTGLAASIQYF.

The count of this clone is one. The rearrangement joins TRBV28 to TRBJ1-3, with D hard to call. This CDR3 comprises 11 residues. The V end lost 8 bases, the J end lost 8 bases, and 10 bases lay between the germline ends. Per germline, CDR1 MDHEN and CDR2 SYDVKM. This CDR3 reads CASGTVYTIYF. CDR3 nucleotides: TGTGCCAGCGGAACCGTTTACACCATATATTTT.

The chain is built from TRBV7-2 and TRBJ1-1; D is uncertain. Germline V gene sequence: CDR1 SGHTA, CDR2 FQGNSA. CDR3 size: 15 residues. Trimming removed 1 base from V and 1 base from J, with 10 bases in between. CDR3 in amino acids: CASSLEAGSNTEAFF. Here the CDR3 DNA reads TGTGCCAGCAGCTTAGAGGCAGGATCGAACACTGAAGCTTTCTTT.

This clone was detected once. This chain links TRBV28 with TRBJ2-7, with TRBD2 as a possible D gene (5 bases). The V end lost 2 bases, the J end lost 5 bases, and 22 bases lay between the germline ends. CDR3 length: 17 amino acids. Germline lookup yields CDR1 MDHEN and CDR2 SYDVKM. The CDR3 reads CASSLTQIGKSDHEQYF. In nucleotides, the CDR3 is TGTGCCAGCAGTTTAACCCAAATCGGGAAGTCAGACCACGAGCAGTACTTC.

This clone has a handful of counts. The chain carries TRBV2 and TRBJ1-5; 7 nucleotides align to TRBD1. CDR1 is SNHLY, CDR2 FYNNEI, per germline. Trimming at V came to 5 bases and at J to 4 bases, leaving 5 bases not matched to a gene. The CDR3 runs 14 residues. The CDR3 nucleotides read TGTGCCAGCAGTTATCAGGGGGGTAATCAGCCCCAGCATTTT. Its translation: CASSYQGGNQPQHF.

V usage is TRBV6-5 and J usage is TRBJ1-4; D is possibly TRBD1 (5 bases). This CDR3 region has 14 residues. The germline V gene encodes CDR1 MNHEY and CDR2 SVGAGI. V was clipped by 8 bases and J by 0 bases, with 10 bases between them. CDR3 nucleotides: TGTGCCAGCGGACCGACAGCAACTAATGAAAAACTGTTTTTT. As protein: CASGPTATNEKLFF.

This chain uses TRBV27 with TRBJ1-1; the match to TRBD1 covers 8 bases. J gave up 2 bases and V 5 bases, and 7 bases lay outside the gene matches. The germline V gene has CDR1 MNHEY and CDR2 SMNVEV (reference sequence). This CDR3 has 15 residues. Here the CDR3 DNA reads TGTGCCAGCAGTCCCCGACAGGGGCCTAACACTGAAGCTTTCTTT. Protein: CASSPRQGPNTEAFF.

V is TRBV27 and J is TRBJ1-2; no clear D. This CDR3 has 13 residues. V lost 5 bases to trimming and J lost 1 base, with 8 bases between them. Germline-derived CDR1 and CDR2 are MNHEY and SMNVEV (reference sequence). The chain's CDR3 is CASSVQINYGYTF. CDR3 DNA: TGTGCCAGCAGTGTACAGATTAACTATGGCTACACCTTC.

The J gene is TRBJ2-3, the V gene TRBV28; 8 bases match TRBD1. V lost 4 bases and J lost 3; bases outside the gene matches: 3. The CDR3 covers 14 residues. Germline CDR1 MDHEN, CDR2 SYDVKM. This chain's CDR3 is CASSSRTGTDTQYF. The CDR3 nucleotides read TGTGCCAGCAGTTCTAGGACAGGGACAGATACGCAGTATTTT.

The genes are TRBV2 and TRBJ1-6; D uncertain. CDR1 and CDR2 (germline): SNHLY, FYNNEI. The CDR3 totals 14 residues. With 4 bases removed from V and 8 bases from J, the gap between germline ends came to 12 bases. For the CDR3, the DNA is TGTGCCAGCAGTGGTGCCGGATGGGATTCACCCCTCCACTTT. Translation gives CASSGAGWDSPLHF. The variable domain in full, completed from reference TRBV2 and TRBJ1-6, reads EPEVTQTPSHQVTQMGQEVILRCVPISNHLYFYWYRQILGQKVEFLVSFYNNEISEKSEIFDDQFSVERPDGSNFTLKIRSTKLEDSAMYFCASSGAGWDSPLHFGNGTRLTVT.

The chain joins TRBV7-2 to TRBJ1-1; tentatively, D is TRBD1 (5 bases). The CDR3 totals 14 residues. Between the trimmed V and J ends, which lost 5 bases and 0 bases, there was a span of 10 bases. Germline V CDR1 and CDR2: SGHTA, FQGNSA. The CDR3 nucleotides read TGTGCCAGCAGCCCGGGACTTTTGAACACTGAAGCTTTCTTT. Protein sequence: CASSPGLLNTEAFF.

This sequence joins TRBV6-2 or TRBV6-3 and TRBJ2-7, with TRBD1 as a possible D gene (5 bases). The CDR3 is 17 amino acids. The V gene's germline CDR1 is MNHEY and CDR2 SVGEGT. V shed 0 bases and J shed 2 bases, with 17 bases lying between them. CDR3 region: CASSYSPIYAGTYEQYF. Here the CDR3 DNA reads TGTGCCAGCAGTTACTCCCCTATTTATGCAGGGACCTACGAGCAGTACTTC.

CDR3 nucleotide sequence: TGTGCCAGTAGTATAATCTTAAGAAGGACAGGGGGCACTGAAGCTTTCTTT. It is translated as CASSIILRRTGGTEAFF. J is TRBJ1-1 and V is TRBV19; 10 bases are shared with TRBD1. Germline values: CDR1 LNHDA, CDR2 SQIVND (reference sequence). The V and J ends lost 2 bases and 4 bases, in that order; junction bases with no gene match: 10. CDR3 length equals 17 residues.

The CDR3: CATSRRDGGFTGELFF. CDR3 in DNA: TGTGCCACCAGCCGCAGGGATGGGGGTTTCACCGGGGAGCTGTTTTTT. The chain employs TRBV15 and TRBJ2-2, with D perhaps being TRBD1 or TRBD2 (5 bases each). Trimming cost V 5 bases and J 4 bases, with 17 bases left between them. The CDR3 is made up of 16 amino acids. Germline-derived CDR1 and CDR2 are LNHNV and YYDKDF (reference sequence).